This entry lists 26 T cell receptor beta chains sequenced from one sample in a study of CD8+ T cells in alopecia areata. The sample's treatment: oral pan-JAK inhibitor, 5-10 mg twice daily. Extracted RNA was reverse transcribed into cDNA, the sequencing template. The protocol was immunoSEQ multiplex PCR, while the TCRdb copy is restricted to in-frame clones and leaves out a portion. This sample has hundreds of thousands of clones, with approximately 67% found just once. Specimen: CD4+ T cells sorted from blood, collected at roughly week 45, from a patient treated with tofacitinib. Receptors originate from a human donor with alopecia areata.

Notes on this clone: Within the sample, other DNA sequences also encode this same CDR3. This CDR3 is CSVDWGYEQYF. The CDR3 bases are TGCAGCGTTGATTGGGGCTACGAGCAGTACTTC. The genes are TRBV29-1 and TRBJ2-7; D is undetermined. The CDR3 extends over 11 amino acids. V shed 3 bases and J shed 3 bases, with 6 bases lying between them. Germline lookup yields CDR1 SQVTM and CDR2 ANQGSEA.

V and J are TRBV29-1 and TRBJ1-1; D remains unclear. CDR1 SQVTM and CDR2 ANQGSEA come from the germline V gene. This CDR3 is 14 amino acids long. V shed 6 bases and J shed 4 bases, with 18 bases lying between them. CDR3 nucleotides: TGCAGCGTCCTCTCGTTGCTCGGTGGCACTGAAGCTTTCTTT. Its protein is CSVLSLLGGTEAFF.

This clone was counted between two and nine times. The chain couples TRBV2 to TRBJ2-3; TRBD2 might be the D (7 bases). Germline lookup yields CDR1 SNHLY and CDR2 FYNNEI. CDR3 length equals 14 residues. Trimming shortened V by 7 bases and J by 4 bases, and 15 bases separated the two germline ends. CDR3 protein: CASKGGGTADTQYF. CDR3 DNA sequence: TGTGCCAGCAAGGGAGGGGGAACCGCAGATACGCAGTATTTT. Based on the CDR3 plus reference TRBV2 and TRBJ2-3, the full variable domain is EPEVTQTPSHQVTQMGQEVILRCVPISNHLYFYWYRQILGQKVEFLVSFYNNEISEKSEIFDDQFSVERPDGSNFTLKIRSTKLEDSAMYFCASKGGGTADTQYFGPGTRLTVL.

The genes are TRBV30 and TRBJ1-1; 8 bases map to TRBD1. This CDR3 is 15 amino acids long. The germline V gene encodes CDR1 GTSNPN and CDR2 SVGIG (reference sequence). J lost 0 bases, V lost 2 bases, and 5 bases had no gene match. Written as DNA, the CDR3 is TGTGCCTGGAGTCCAGACAGGGGATTGAACACTGAAGCTTTCTTT. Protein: CAWSPDRGLNTEAFF.

CDR3 in amino acids: CSVGEGAPYEQYF. CDR3 DNA sequence: TGCAGCGTTGGGGAGGGGGCCCCCTACGAGCAGTACTTC. The V and J genes are TRBV29-1 and TRBJ2-7; D is possibly TRBD1 or TRBD2 (7 bases each). The CDR3 is 13 residues long. Trimming removed 4 bases from V and 2 bases from J, with 12 bases in between. Germline values: CDR1 SQVTM, CDR2 ANQGSEA.

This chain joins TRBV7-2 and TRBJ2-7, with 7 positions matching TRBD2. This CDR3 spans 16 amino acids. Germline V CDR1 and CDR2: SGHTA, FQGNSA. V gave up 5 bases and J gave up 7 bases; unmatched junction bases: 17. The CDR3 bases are TGTGCCAGCAGCCAAGAAGGGACTATAGCGTTCGGGGAGCAGTACTTC. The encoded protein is CASSQEGTIAFGEQYF.

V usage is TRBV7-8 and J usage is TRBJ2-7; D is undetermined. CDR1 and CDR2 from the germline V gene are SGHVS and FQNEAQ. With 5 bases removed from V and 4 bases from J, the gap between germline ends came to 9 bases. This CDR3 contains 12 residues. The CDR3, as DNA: TGTGCCAGCAGCACCCCTGGGTACGAGCAGTACTTC. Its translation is CASSTPGYEQYF. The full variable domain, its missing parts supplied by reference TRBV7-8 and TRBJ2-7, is GAGVSQSPRYKVAKRGQDVALRCDPISGHVSLFWYQQALGQGPEFLTYFQNEAQLDKSGLPSDRFFAERPEGSVSTLKIQRTQQEDSAVYLCASSTPGYEQYFGPGTRLTVT.

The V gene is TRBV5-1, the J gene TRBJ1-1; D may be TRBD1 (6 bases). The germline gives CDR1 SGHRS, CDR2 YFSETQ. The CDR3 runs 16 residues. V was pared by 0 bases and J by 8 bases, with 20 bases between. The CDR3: CASSLEGQTRQGEAFF. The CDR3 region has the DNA TGCGCCAGCAGCTTGGAAGGACAGACCAGGCAAGGCGAAGCTTTCTTT.

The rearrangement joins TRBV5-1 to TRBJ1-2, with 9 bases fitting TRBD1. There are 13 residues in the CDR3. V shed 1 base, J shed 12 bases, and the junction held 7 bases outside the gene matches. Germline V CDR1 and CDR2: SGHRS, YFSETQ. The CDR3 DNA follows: TGCGCCAGCAGCTTGACCGGGACAGGGTTCGACACCTTC. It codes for CASSLTGTGFDTF.

The CDR3, as DNA: TGTGCCAGCAGCTTAGCCTGGAGGGGCGGGGGCGCCTACGAGCAGTACTTC. Encoded protein: CASSLAWRGGGAYEQYF. The chain combines TRBV7-8 with TRBJ2-7, with a tentative D call TRBD2 (7 bases). Germline CDR1 SGHVS, CDR2 FQNEAQ. The CDR3 sequence is 17 residues long. The V end lost 0 bases, the J end lost 2 bases, and 17 bases lay between the germline ends.

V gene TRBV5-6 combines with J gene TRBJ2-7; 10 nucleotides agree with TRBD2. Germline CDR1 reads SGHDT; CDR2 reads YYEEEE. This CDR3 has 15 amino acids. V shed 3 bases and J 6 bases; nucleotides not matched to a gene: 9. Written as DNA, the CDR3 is TGTGCCAGCAGCTATTACACTAGCGGGGTACGCGAGCAGTACTTC. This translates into CASSYYTSGVREQYF.

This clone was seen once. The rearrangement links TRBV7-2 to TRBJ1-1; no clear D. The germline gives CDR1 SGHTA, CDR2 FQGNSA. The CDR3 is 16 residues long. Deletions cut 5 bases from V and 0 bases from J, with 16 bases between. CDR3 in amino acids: CASSRIFGPVNTEAFF. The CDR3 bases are TGTGCCAGCAGCCGAATTTTTGGCCCCGTGAACACTGAAGCTTTCTTT.

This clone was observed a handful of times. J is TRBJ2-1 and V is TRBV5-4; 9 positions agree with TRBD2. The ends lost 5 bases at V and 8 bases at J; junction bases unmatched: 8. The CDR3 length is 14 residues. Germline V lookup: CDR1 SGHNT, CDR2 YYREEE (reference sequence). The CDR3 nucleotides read TGTGCCAGCAGAAGGCGCGGGGGGGAGGATGAGCAGTTCTTC. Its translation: CASRRRGGEDEQFF. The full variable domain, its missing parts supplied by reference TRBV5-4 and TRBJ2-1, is ETGVTQSPTHLIKTRGQQVTLRCSSQSGHNTVSWYQQALGQGPQFIFQYYREEENGRGNFPPRFSGLQFPNYSSELNVNALELDDSALYLCASRRRGGEDEQFFGPGTRLTVL.

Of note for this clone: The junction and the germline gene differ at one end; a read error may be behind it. In DNA form, the CDR3 reads TGTGCCAGGAGGGACCCTCCCGAGGAAAAACTGTTTTTT. Translating gives CARRDPPEEKLFF. The V gene is TRBV30, the J gene TRBJ1-4; D is perhaps TRBD1 (5 bases). The CDR3 runs to 13 residues. Germline CDR1 is GTSNPN and CDR2 is SVGIG (reference sequence). The full variable domain, with the rest looked up from reference TRBV30 and TRBJ1-4, is SQTIHQWPATLVQPVGSPLSLECTVEGTSNPNLYWYRQAAGRGLQLLFYSVGIGQISSEVPQNLSASRPQDRQFILSSKKLLLSDSGFYLCARRDPPEEKLFFGSGTQLSVL.

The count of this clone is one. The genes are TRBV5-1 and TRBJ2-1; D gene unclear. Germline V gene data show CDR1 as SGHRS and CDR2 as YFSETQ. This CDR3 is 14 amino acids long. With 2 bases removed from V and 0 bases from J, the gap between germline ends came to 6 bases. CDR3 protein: CASSFGGSYNEQFF. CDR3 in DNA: TGCGCCAGCAGCTTCGGTGGCTCCTACAATGAGCAGTTCTTC. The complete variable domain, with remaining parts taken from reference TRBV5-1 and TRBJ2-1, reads KAGVTQTPRYLIKTRGQQVTLSCSPISGHRSVSWYQQTPGQGLQFLFEYFSETQRNKGNFPGRFSGRQFSNSRSEMNVSTLELGDSALYLCASSFGGSYNEQFFGPGTRLTVL.

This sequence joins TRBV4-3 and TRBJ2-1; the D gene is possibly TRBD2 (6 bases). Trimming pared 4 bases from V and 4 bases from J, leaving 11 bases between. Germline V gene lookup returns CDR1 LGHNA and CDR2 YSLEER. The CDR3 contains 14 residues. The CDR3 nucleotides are TGCGCCAGCAGCCGGCTAGCGTGGTACAATGAGCAGTTCTTC. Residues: CASSRLAWYNEQFF.

This CDR3 reads CASSLTLRGVEQYF. In nucleotides, the CDR3 is TGTGCCAGCAGTTTGACCCTACGGGGGGTCGAGCAGTACTTC. The chain recombines TRBV28 with TRBJ2-7; 7 bases map to TRBD2. The CDR3 contains 14 residues. Germline-derived CDR1 and CDR2 are MDHEN and SYDVKM. V gave up 3 bases and J gave up 6 bases; unmatched junction bases: 8.

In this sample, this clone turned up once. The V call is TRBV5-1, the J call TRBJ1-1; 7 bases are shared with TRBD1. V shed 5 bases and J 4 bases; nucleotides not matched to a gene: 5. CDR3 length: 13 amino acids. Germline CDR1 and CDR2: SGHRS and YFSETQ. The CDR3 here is CASSHNRGTEAFF. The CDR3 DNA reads TGCGCCAGCAGTCACAACAGGGGCACTGAAGCTTTCTTT.

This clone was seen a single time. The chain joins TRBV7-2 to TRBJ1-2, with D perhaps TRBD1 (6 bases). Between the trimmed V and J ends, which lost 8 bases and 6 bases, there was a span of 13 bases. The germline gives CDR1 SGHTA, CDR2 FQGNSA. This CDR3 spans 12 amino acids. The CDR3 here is CASGGGSDGYTF. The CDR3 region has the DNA TGTGCCAGCGGAGGGGGTTCGGATGGCTACACCTTC.

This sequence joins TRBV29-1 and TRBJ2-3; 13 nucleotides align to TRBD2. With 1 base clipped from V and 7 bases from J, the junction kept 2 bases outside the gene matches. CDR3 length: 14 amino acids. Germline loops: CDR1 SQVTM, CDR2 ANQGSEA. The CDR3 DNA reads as TGCAGCGTTGAAGGGACTAGCGGGGGCCATACGCAGTATTTT. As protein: CSVEGTSGGHTQYF.

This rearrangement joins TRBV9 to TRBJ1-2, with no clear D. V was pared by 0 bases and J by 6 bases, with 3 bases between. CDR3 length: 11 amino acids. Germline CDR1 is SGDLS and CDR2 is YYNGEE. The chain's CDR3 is CASSVEDGYTF. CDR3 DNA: TGTGCCAGCAGCGTAGAGGATGGCTACACCTTC.

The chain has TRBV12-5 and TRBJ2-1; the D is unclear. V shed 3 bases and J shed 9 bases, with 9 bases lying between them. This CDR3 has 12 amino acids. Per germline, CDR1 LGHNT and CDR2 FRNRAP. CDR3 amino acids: CASGFMETEQFF. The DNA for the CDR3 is TGTGCTAGTGGTTTCATGGAGACTGAGCAGTTCTTC.

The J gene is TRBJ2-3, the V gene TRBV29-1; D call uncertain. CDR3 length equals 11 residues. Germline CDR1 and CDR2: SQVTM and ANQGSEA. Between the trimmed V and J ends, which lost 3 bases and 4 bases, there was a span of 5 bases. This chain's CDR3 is CSVDAADTQYF. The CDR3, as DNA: TGCAGCGTTGATGCTGCAGATACGCAGTATTTT.

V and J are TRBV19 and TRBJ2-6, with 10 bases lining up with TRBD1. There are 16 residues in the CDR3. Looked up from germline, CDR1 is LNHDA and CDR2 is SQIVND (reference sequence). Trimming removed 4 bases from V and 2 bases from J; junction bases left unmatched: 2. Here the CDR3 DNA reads TGTGCCAGTAGTACGACAGGGGGCACTGGGGCCAACGTCCTGACTTTC. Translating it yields CASSTTGGTGANVLTF.

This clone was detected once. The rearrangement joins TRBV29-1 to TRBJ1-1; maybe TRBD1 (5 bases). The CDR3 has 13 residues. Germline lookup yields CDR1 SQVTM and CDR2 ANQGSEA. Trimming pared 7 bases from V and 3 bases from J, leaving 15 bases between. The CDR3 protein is CSADRGTHTEAFF. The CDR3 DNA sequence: TGCAGCGCAGATCGGGGGACTCACACTGAAGCTTTCTTT.

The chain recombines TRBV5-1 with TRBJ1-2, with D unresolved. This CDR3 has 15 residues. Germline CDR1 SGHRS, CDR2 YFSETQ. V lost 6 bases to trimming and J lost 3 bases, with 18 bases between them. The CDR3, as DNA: TGCGCCAGCAAAATTGGGGTAAGCGTGGACTATGGCTACACCTTC. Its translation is CASKIGVSVDYGYTF.